The 32 T cell receptor beta chains given below trace back to one sample, sequenced in a study of human T cells and chemical hapten exposure. The time point denotes: pre-sensitization, week 0. Treatment specified: therapeutic diphenylcyclopropenone sensitization with weekly scalp DPC. TCRdb passed the RACE reads through MiXCR, listing each CDR3 protein once. The data show 300,000 to 400,000 distinct CDR3 sequences, around 5.5% seen once. Sequences were derived from whole blood, sampled in connection with sensitization to the hapten diphenylcyclopropenone (DPC). Every receptor here comes from a woman aged 45-60 years with alopecia areata. Some clones in this sample may be carry-over from other donors' samples.

This clonotype has a count of ten or more. This chain links TRBV5-6 with TRBJ1-2; TRBD1 aligns across 8 bases. Germline V lookup: CDR1 SGHDT, CDR2 YYEEEE. Trimming cost V 4 bases and J 6 bases; bases outside gene matches: 2. This CDR3 contains 12 residues. The CDR3 spells CASSVDRDGYTF. DNA of the CDR3: TGTGCCAGCAGCGTGGACAGGGATGGCTACACCTTC.

This clonotype was seen at least ten times. The genes are TRBV12-3 or TRBV12-4 and TRBJ1-1, with D unresolved. Trimming took 3 bases from V and 1 from J, leaving 3 bases between them. The CDR3 sequence is 12 residues long. CDR3 region: CASSLENTEAFF. In nucleotides, the CDR3 is TGTGCCAGCAGTTTGGAGAACACTGAAGCTTTCTTT.

This clonotype was recorded many times. The chain recombines TRBV7-2 with TRBJ2-3; TRBD1 aligns across 10 bases. The V segment lost 5 bases and the J segment 6 bases; nucleotides outside the gene matches: 20. The CDR3 consists of 19 residues. Germline V gene sequence: CDR1 SGHTA, CDR2 FQGNSA. The CDR3 is CASSVSPLAGTGAPDTQYF. The CDR3 DNA sequence: TGTGCCAGCAGCGTCTCACCGTTGGCCGGGACAGGGGCGCCGGATACGCAGTATTTT.

This clonotype was seen at least ten times. The genes are TRBV5-5 and TRBJ1-2; the D is unclear. The CDR3 is 17 amino acids. V shed 0 bases and J shed 4 bases, with 19 bases lying between them. Germline V gives CDR1 SGHKS, CDR2 YYEKEE (reference sequence). The CDR3 here is CASSLGTFVTDFYGYTF. As DNA, the CDR3 is TGTGCCAGCAGCTTGGGAACCTTTGTGACGGACTTCTATGGCTACACCTTC.

This clonotype was recorded many times. The V gene is TRBV6-2 or TRBV6-3, the J gene TRBJ2-6, with 8 bases lining up with TRBD1. The CDR3 totals 17 residues. CDR1 and CDR2 from the germline V gene are MNHEY and SVGEGT. Germline trimming cut 2 bases from V and 2 bases from J; bases unmatched to any gene: 5. The CDR3 protein is CASSYGRGLPGANVLTF. CDR3 in DNA: TGTGCCAGCAGTTACGGCAGGGGGCTGCCTGGGGCCAACGTCCTGACTTTC.

In its sample, this clonotype was seen a few times. The genes are TRBV7-9 and TRBJ1-1; D is possibly TRBD1 (5 bases). V was cut by 1 base and J by 1 base, with 10 bases left in between. CDR1 is SEHNR, CDR2 FQNEAQ, per germline (reference sequence). The CDR3 runs 15 residues. Here the CDR3 reads CASSLGGTPNTEAFF. The CDR3 DNA follows: TGTGCCAGCAGCTTAGGAGGGACCCCGAACACTGAAGCTTTCTTT.

This clonotype turned up a few times. The genes are TRBV7-2 and TRBJ2-3; D remains ambiguous. V was clipped by 5 bases and J by 3 bases, with 12 bases between them. The CDR3 is 14 amino acids. The V gene's germline CDR1 is SGHTA and CDR2 FQGNSA. CDR3 loop: CASSRPPKTDTQYF. The CDR3 coding sequence is TGTGCCAGCAGCAGGCCTCCAAAAACAGATACGCAGTATTTT.

This clonotype was counted at least ten times. The chain uses TRBV7-8 and TRBJ2-5; 11 bases fit TRBD1. Losses at the gene ends were 4 bases for V and 5 bases for J; bases not matched to a gene: 9. The germline CDR1 and CDR2 sequences are SGHVS and FQNEAQ. This CDR3 contains 16 residues. The CDR3 protein is CASSWGTGGSGETQYF. The CDR3 nucleotides read TGTGCCAGCAGCTGGGGGACAGGGGGTTCCGGGGAGACCCAGTACTTC.

The chain has TRBV30 and TRBJ2-5, with 12 bases that match TRBD2. The CDR3 is 13 amino acids. Germline loops: CDR1 GTSNPN, CDR2 SVGIG (reference sequence). The V and J ends lost 7 bases and 7 bases, in that order; junction bases with no gene match: 7. CDR3 region: CAFATSGRGTQYF. The CDR3 DNA is TGTGCCTTCGCGACTAGCGGGAGAGGGACCCAGTACTTC.

In its sample, this clonotype was seen many times. The CDR3 region has the DNA TGTGCCAGCAGTTACTCGGGAGGGGAGGAGACCCAGTACTTC. The encoded protein is CASSYSGGEETQYF. The chain employs TRBV6-5 and TRBJ2-5; 7 nucleotides agree with TRBD2. Trimming removed 0 bases from V and 5 bases from J; junction bases left unmatched: 3. Looked up from germline, CDR1 is MNHEY and CDR2 is SVGAGI. The CDR3 spans 14 residues.

This clonotype was counted many times. The J gene is TRBJ2-3, the V gene TRBV5-4; the match to TRBD2 covers 9 bases. CDR1 and CDR2 from the germline V gene are SGHNT and YYREEE (reference sequence). The CDR3 has 16 residues. V was pared by 1 base and J by 2 bases, with 5 bases of the junction left unmatched. The CDR3 loop reads CASSLISGGLTDTQYF. The CDR3 DNA is TGTGCCAGCAGCTTGATTAGCGGGGGCCTCACAGATACGCAGTATTTT.

This chain connects TRBV2 to TRBJ2-3; D gene unclear. Per germline, CDR1 SNHLY and CDR2 FYNNEI. The CDR3 length is 14 residues. V dropped 1 base and J dropped 2 bases, with 7 bases sitting between them. DNA for the CDR3: TGTGCCAGCAGTGAAGAGGCAGTCACAGATACGCAGTATTTT. The encoded protein is CASSEEAVTDTQYF.

The chain is built from TRBV12-3 or TRBV12-4 and TRBJ1-4; D call uncertain. This CDR3 contains 10 residues. The V end lost 11 bases, the J end lost 3 bases, and 4 bases lay between the germline ends. Here the CDR3 DNA reads TGTGCCTCCTCTAATGAAAAACTGTTTTTT. Translation gives CASSNEKLFF.

V is TRBV7-8 and J is TRBJ2-1, with 7 positions matching TRBD1. CDR1 and CDR2 from the germline V gene are SGHVS and FQNEAQ. V trimming: 5 bases; J trimming: 7 bases; junction bases outside the gene matches: 11. The CDR3 has 15 amino acids. CDR3 bases: TGTGCCAGCAGCCCTGGTGGCAGGGGGTCAAATGAGCAGTTCTTC. This codes for CASSPGGRGSNEQFF.

About this clonotype: Since a much larger clone is just one base distant, this may be a read error. This chain uses TRBV11-2 with TRBJ1-3; no clear D. Germline V gives CDR1 SGHAT, CDR2 FQNNGV. This CDR3 is 14 amino acids long. The V end was cut by 1 base, the J end by 0 bases, with 4 bases between. CDR3 protein: CASSLARSGNTIYF. DNA for the CDR3: TGTGCCAGCAGCTTAGCCCGCTCTGGAAACACCATATATTTT.

Many counts were recorded for this clonotype. This chain joins TRBV20-1 and TRBJ2-3; D uncertain. Trimming removed 3 bases from V and 7 bases from J, with 11 bases in between. The CDR3 runs 12 residues. From germline, CDR1 is DFQATT and CDR2 SNEGSKA (reference sequence). Here the CDR3 DNA reads TGCAGTGCTAGGCAGGTCTCAAATACGCAGTATTTT. It is translated as CSARQVSNTQYF.

This clonotype was found many times. The rearrangement links TRBV5-1 to TRBJ2-5; 14 nucleotides line up with TRBD2. Trimming removed 3 bases from V and 5 bases from J; junction bases left unmatched: 3. Per germline, CDR1 SGHRS and CDR2 YFSETQ. The CDR3 covers 15 residues. The CDR3 DNA is TGCGCCAGCAGCTGGGGACTAGCGGGAGTTGAGACCCAGTACTTC. Translated: CASSWGLAGVETQYF.

This clonotype was recorded at least ten times. The chain recombines TRBV19 with TRBJ2-6; D gene unclear. Trimming took off 5 bases at V and 1 base at J, with 12 bases between the two ends. Germline CDR1 reads LNHDA; CDR2 reads SQIVND (reference sequence). The CDR3 has 16 amino acids. The CDR3 DNA follows: TGTGCCAGTAGTCCCCGATACAGTTCTGGGGCCAACGTCCTGACTTTC. Translated: CASSPRYSSGANVLTF.

This clonotype was seen many times. The V call is TRBV9, the J call TRBJ2-7; D could derive from TRBD1 or TRBD2 (5 bases each). The V end lost 5 bases, the J end lost 4 bases, and 22 bases lay between the germline ends. The germline gives CDR1 SGDLS, CDR2 YYNGEE. This CDR3 spans 16 amino acids. CDR3 residues: CASSLQPGRQAYEQYF. In DNA form, the CDR3 reads TGTGCCAGCAGTTTACAACCGGGACGGCAGGCGTACGAGCAGTACTTC. Combining the CDR3 with reference TRBV9 and TRBJ2-7 gives the whole variable domain DSGVTQTPKHLITATGQRVTLRCSPRSGDLSVYWYQQSLDQGLQFLIQYYNGEERAKGNILERFSAQQFPDLHSELNLSSLELGDSALYFCASSLQPGRQAYEQYFGPGTRLTVT.

This clonotype was seen at least ten times. The chain uses TRBV12-3 or TRBV12-4 and TRBJ2-7; 7 nucleotides line up with TRBD1. The V gene end was trimmed by 5 bases and the J gene end by 3 bases; junction bases not matched to a gene: 4. The CDR3 consists of 13 residues. For the CDR3, the DNA is TGTGCCAGCAGTGCCGGACAGGTCTACGAGCAGTACTTC. This encodes CASSAGQVYEQYF.

The sample holds a few counts of this clonotype. The chain uses TRBV4-2 and TRBJ1-1; no clear D gene. Trimming shortened V by 0 bases and J by 5 bases, and 10 bases separated the two germline ends. This CDR3 is 14 amino acids long. Per germline, CDR1 LGHNA and CDR2 YNFKEQ. The chain's CDR3 is CASSQEVVGTEAFF. The CDR3, as DNA: TGTGCCAGCAGCCAAGAGGTGGTTGGGACTGAAGCTTTCTTT.

This clonotype was detected many times. The J gene is TRBJ1-1, the V gene TRBV28, with TRBD1 as a possible D gene (6 bases). This CDR3 region has 15 residues. Germline V gene data show CDR1 as MDHEN and CDR2 as SYDVKM. Trimming took off 8 bases at V and 1 base at J, with 17 bases between the two ends. The CDR3 spells CASAELQGSNTEAFF. The CDR3 bases are TGTGCCAGCGCAGAGCTACAGGGTTCGAACACTGAAGCTTTCTTT.

This clonotype was seen ten or more times. The chain carries TRBV28 and TRBJ2-3; 7 nucleotides line up with TRBD2. J gave up 9 bases and V 2 bases, and 8 bases lay outside the gene matches. Germline CDR1 is MDHEN and CDR2 is SYDVKM. CDR3 length equals 14 residues. CDR3 in amino acids: CASSLLAGVDTQYF. In nucleotides, the CDR3 is TGTGCCAGCAGTTTACTGGCGGGAGTGGACACGCAGTATTTT.

In this sample, this clonotype turned up a few times. The CDR3: CSVKLGASGRNEQFF. The CDR3 region has the DNA TGCAGCGTTAAACTAGGGGCTAGCGGGAGGAATGAGCAGTTCTTC. The chain links TRBV29-1 to TRBJ2-1; TRBD2 aligns across 11 bases. This CDR3 is built from 15 residues. Trimming at V came to 5 bases and at J to 7 bases, leaving 10 bases not matched to a gene. Germline V gene sequence: CDR1 SQVTM, CDR2 ANQGSEA.

This clonotype was picked up a small number of times. The DNA of the CDR3 is TGCAGCCTCAGACGGGGGGCCGAAGCTTTCTTT. Its translation is CSLRRGAEAFF. V is TRBV29-1 and J is TRBJ1-1, with D possibly matching TRBD1 (6 bases). The CDR3 is 11 amino acids. Per the germline V gene, CDR1 is SQVTM and CDR2 is ANQGSEA. V was pared by 8 bases and J by 8 bases, with 15 bases between.

The J gene is TRBJ2-5, the V gene TRBV27; D may be TRBD1 (6 bases). The germline V and J ends were trimmed by 2 bases and 2 bases, with 15 bases remaining between them. The CDR3 is 16 amino acids. Germline V gene data show CDR1 as MNHEY and CDR2 as SMNVEV (reference sequence). CDR3 DNA: TGTGCCAGCAGTTTAGCGGCAGGGGATCGACAAGAGACCCAGTACTTC. Translation: CASSLAAGDRQETQYF.

This chain links TRBV9 with TRBJ1-2; no definite D call. V was shortened by 0 bases and J by 4 bases, with 13 bases between the two germline ends. Germline loops: CDR1 SGDLS, CDR2 YYNGEE. This CDR3 spans 15 amino acids. The CDR3 is CASSVENGEFYGYTF. The CDR3 nucleotides read TGTGCCAGCAGCGTAGAAAATGGGGAGTTCTATGGCTACACCTTC.

The rearrangement links TRBV6-1 to TRBJ2-7; TRBD1 might be the D (5 bases). V lost 10 bases to trimming and J lost 0 bases, with 13 bases between them. Per the germline V gene, CDR1 is MNHNS and CDR2 is SASEGT. CDR3 length: 13 amino acids. CDR3 sequence (DNA): TGTGCCACTTCGACAGCGCACTCCTACGAGCAGTACTTC. Protein sequence: CATSTAHSYEQYF.

In its sample, this clonotype was seen many times. This sequence joins TRBV11-2 and TRBJ2-3; D possibly corresponds to TRBD2 (5 bases). Germline V CDR1 and CDR2: SGHAT, FQNNGV. With 3 bases removed from V and 1 base from J, the gap between germline ends came to 8 bases. This CDR3 has 14 amino acids. CDR3 amino acids: CASSFGVGTDTQYF. The CDR3 nucleotides read TGTGCCAGCAGCTTCGGGGTAGGCACAGATACGCAGTATTTT. The full variable domain, with the rest looked up from reference TRBV11-2 and TRBJ2-3, is EAGVAQSPRYKIIEKRQSVAFWCNPISGHATLYWYQQILGQGPKLLIQFQNNGVVDDSQLPKDRFSAERLKGVDSTLKIQPAKLEDSAVYLCASSFGVGTDTQYFGPGTRLTVL.

The V gene is TRBV28, the J gene TRBJ1-1; D is unresolved. The CDR3 covers 14 residues. The germline V gene has CDR1 MDHEN and CDR2 SYDVKM. V lost 1 base, J lost 6 bases, and 12 bases lay in between. CDR3 DNA: TGTGCCAGCAGTTTATCCGGCCCCGGCGCTGAAGCTTTCTTT. It codes for CASSLSGPGAEAFF.

This clonotype was counted at least ten times. This rearrangement joins TRBV12-3 or TRBV12-4 to TRBJ2-1, with 7 bases aligning to TRBD1. The CDR3 length is 11 residues. Trimming removed 5 bases from V and 14 bases from J; junction bases left unmatched: 6. Here the CDR3 DNA reads TGTGCCAGCAGTACCGGGACAGCGGAGTTCTTC. Protein product: CASSTGTAEFF.

This chain connects TRBV6-2 or TRBV6-3 to TRBJ1-1; 7 bases map to TRBD1. The ends lost 0 bases at V and 5 bases at J; junction bases unmatched: 3. The CDR3 runs to 14 residues. Germline V gene sequence: CDR1 MNHEY, CDR2 SVGEGT. For the CDR3, the DNA is TGTGCCAGCAGTTACTCGGCAGGGGGGACTGAAGCTTTCTTT. Its translation: CASSYSAGGTEAFF.